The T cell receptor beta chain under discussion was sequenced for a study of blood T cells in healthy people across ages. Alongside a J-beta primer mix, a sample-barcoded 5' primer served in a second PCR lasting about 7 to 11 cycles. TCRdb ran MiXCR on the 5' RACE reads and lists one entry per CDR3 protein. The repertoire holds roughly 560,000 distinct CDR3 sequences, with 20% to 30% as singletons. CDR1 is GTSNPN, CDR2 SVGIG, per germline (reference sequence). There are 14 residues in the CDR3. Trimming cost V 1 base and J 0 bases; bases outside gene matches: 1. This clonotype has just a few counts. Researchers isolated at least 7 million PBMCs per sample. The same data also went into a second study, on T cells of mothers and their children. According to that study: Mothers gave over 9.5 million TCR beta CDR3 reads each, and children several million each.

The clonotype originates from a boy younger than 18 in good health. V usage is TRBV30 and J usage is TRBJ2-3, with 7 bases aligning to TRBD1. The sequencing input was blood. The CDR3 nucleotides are TGTGCCTGGAGTGCGGGACAGAGCACAGATACGCAGTATTTT. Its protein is CAWSAGQSTDTQYF.